A selection of T cell receptor beta chains follows, all from one sample in a study of early T cells in non-severe SARS-CoV-2 infection. TCRdb recomputed calls from the 5' RACE reads with MiXCR, one row per CDR3 protein. Among tens of thousands of distinct CDR3 sequences listed, approximately 12% were seen once. Sequenced material: whole blood. The origin of the receptors is an adult who was a healthcare worker with PCR-confirmed SARS-CoV-2 infection or an uninfected control (not recorded which). The CDR3 runs from the conserved cysteine through the conserved F or W. D genes are given only for firm matches. Clone size, where shown, is once, few, many, or a class for clones that have expanded.

TRBV27	TRBD1	NA	TRBJ1-2	TGTGCCAGCAGTTCCCCGGGACAGGGGACCTATGGCTACACCTTC	CASSSPGQGTYGYTF
TRBV10-3	TRBD2	few	TRBJ2-2	TGTGCCATCAGTAAGGGACTATCCGCGAACACCGGGGAGCTGTTTTTT	CAISKGLSANTGELFF
TRBV28	TRBD1	few	TRBJ1-4	TGTGCCAGCAGTCCACCGGGACAGGTCGAAAAACTGTTTTTT	CASSPPGQVEKLFF
TRBV2	TRBD1	few	TRBJ2-1	TGTGCCAGCAGACGCAGGGGACAGGGTTTTGGGGATGAGCAGTTCTTC	CASRRRGQGFGDEQFF
TRBV5-1	NA	NA	TRBJ1-5	TGCGCCAGCAGCTTGGAGGGCGGGAACGGCAATCAGCCCCAGCATTTT	CASSLEGGNGNQPQHF
TRBV29-1	TRBD2	many	TRBJ2-1	TGCAGCGTGACCCCGGGACTAGCGGCCAATGAGCAGTTCTTC	CSVTPGLAANEQFF
TRBV7-6	NA	many	TRBJ2-5	TGTGCCAGCAGCTTTGGGACAAAGGAGACCCAGTACTTC	CASSFGTKETQYF
TRBV6-5	NA	NA	TRBJ1-4	TGTGCCAGCAGTTACTCTAATGAAAAACTGTTTTTT	CASSYSNEKLFF
TRBV12-3/TRBV12-4	TRBD2	NA	TRBJ2-1	TGTGCCAGCAGCCCTAAACTAGCGGGGACATACAATGAGCAGTTCTTC	CASSPKLAGTYNEQFF
TRBV5-4	NA	NA	TRBJ1-4	TGTGCCAGCAGCTTGAGAGGTAGTGAAAAACTGTTTTTT	CASSLRGSEKLFF
TRBV9	TRBD2	many	TRBJ2-3	TGTGCCAGCAGCGTCACTAGCGGGGGTCGCACAGATACGCAGTATTTT	CASSVTSGGRTDTQYF
TRBV10-3	NA	few	TRBJ1-1	TGTGCCATCAGGGGGTTTACTGAAGCTTTCTTT	CAIRGFTEAFF
TRBV6-2/TRBV6-3	NA	many	TRBJ1-1	TGTGCCAGCAGTTTACTAATGGCGGCGTTTGAGGCTTTCTTT	CASSLLMAAFEAFF
TRBV29-1	TRBD2	NA	TRBJ2-3	TGCAGCGTTGCAGCGGGGGTAGACCCAGATACGCAGTATTTT	CSVAAGVDPDTQYF
TRBV7-9	NA	many	TRBJ2-3	TGTGCCAGCAGCTTCGGGGCGCTTCGCACAGATACGCAGTATTTT	CASSFGALRTDTQYF
TRBV7-2	NA	many	TRBJ1-1	TGTGCCAGCAGCTTACCACCGAGGGGGGACACTGAAGCTTTCTTT	CASSLPPRGDTEAFF
TRBV5-6	NA	many	TRBJ1-5	TGTGCCAGCAGCCTGGGGGCGGCCAATCAGCCCCAGCATTTT	CASSLGAANQPQHF
TRBV6-6	TRBD2	few	TRBJ2-3	TGCGGGGCCGCGGGAGATGTTGGCACAGATACGCAGTATTTT	CGAAGDVGTDTQYF
TRBV10-3	NA	few	TRBJ1-5	TGTGCCATCGGATATAGCAATCAGCCCCAGCATTTT	CAIGYSNQPQHF
TRBV10-3	NA	once	TRBJ2-7	TGTGCCGCCACTACCGACAGATCTCACTACGAGCAGTACTTC	CAATTDRSHYEQYF
TRBV6-1	NA	NA	TRBJ2-7	TGTGCCAGCAGTGCGCCAGCTAGAGGGAACTACGAGCAGTACTTC	CASSAPARGNYEQYF
TRBV12-3/TRBV12-4	TRBD1	NA	TRBJ1-2	TGTGCCAGCATTCGTACAGGGGCTTCCCCCTATGGCTACACCTTC	CASIRTGASPYGYTF
TRBV29-1	NA	few	TRBJ1-2	TGCAGCGTTGGGTTGGCAAACTATGGCTACACCTTC	CSVGLANYGYTF
TRBV6-2/TRBV6-3	NA	NA	TRBJ2-6	TGTGCCAGCAGTCCAGACCACCGGCGGGCCAACGTCCTGACTTTC	CASSPDHRRANVLTF
TRBV18	NA	many	TRBJ1-2	TGTGCCAGCTCACCGGACGTGAACTATGGCTACACCTTC	CASSPDVNYGYTF
TRBV5-1	NA	NA	TRBJ1-6	TGCGCCAGCAGCTTGGCAGCCGTTGGGAATTCACCCCTCCACTTT	CASSLAAVGNSPLHF
TRBV7-8	NA	once	TRBJ1-4	TGTGCCAGCAGCTTAGCGCGCCGGCCTGAAAAACTGTTTTTT	CASSLARRPEKLFF
TRBV20-1	NA	many	TRBJ1-1	TGCAGTGCTACCCCGGGACGGTTGGGGTCGAGGACTGAAGCTTTCTTT	CSATPGRLGSRTEAFF
TRBV20-1	NA	NA	TRBJ1-1	TGCAGTGCTAGAGGAGAAGGGATGAACACTGAAGCTTTCTTT	CSARGEGMNTEAFF
TRBV3-1	NA	NA	TRBJ1-2	TGTGCCAGCAGCCTGACACCCTCCCTATCCGGCTACACCTTC	CASSLTPSLSGYTF
TRBV6-2/TRBV6-3	NA	NA	TRBJ2-2	TGTGCCAGCAGCATACTACAGGGCGGCACCGGGGAGCTGTTTTTT	CASSILQGGTGELFF
TRBV5-4	TRBD1	NA	TRBJ2-3	TGTGCCAGCAGCACGGCGCAGGGGGCATTGACAGATACGCAGTATTTT	CASSTAQGALTDTQYF
TRBV6-5	NA	NA	TRBJ2-3	TGTGCCAGCAGTTACCGCATTAGAGATACGCAGTATTTT	CASSYRIRDTQYF
TRBV29-1	NA	NA	TRBJ2-2	TGCAGCGTTGAGGAGGGCAGCTACACCGGGGAGCTGTTTTTT	CSVEEGSYTGELFF
TRBV7-9	TRBD1	few	TRBJ2-3	TGTGCCAGCAGCCGAGGGGGCCTACGGTCCGATACGCAGTATTTT	CASSRGGLRSDTQYF
TRBV29-1	NA	many	TRBJ1-2	TGCAGCGTTGGACCGGGGTCCTATGGCTACACCTTC	CSVGPGSYGYTF
TRBV6-5	NA	few	TRBJ2-7	TGTGCCAGCAGCCCCGCTTCGTCAGGGTCCCTGGAGCAGTACTTC	CASSPASSGSLEQYF
TRBV11-2	TRBD2	NA	TRBJ2-5	TGTGCCAGCAGCTCGGGACTAGGAGAGACCCAGTACTTC	CASSSGLGETQYF
TRBV7-8	TRBD1	few	TRBJ2-1	TGTGCCAGCGCCGGGACAGACCTTTACAATGAGCAGTTCTTC	CASAGTDLYNEQFF
TRBV6-2/TRBV6-3	TRBD1	NA	TRBJ1-5	TGTGCCAGCGGACAGGGTGAAGATCAGCCCCAGCATTTT	CASGQGEDQPQHF
TRBV20-1	NA	many	TRBJ2-3	TGCAGTGCCGAGGGGGTCGTCGGCACAGATACGCAGTATTTT	CSAEGVVGTDTQYF
TRBV14	NA	few	TRBJ1-2	TGTGCCAGCAGCCAAGGCCGTCCCATAAACTATGGCTACACCTTC	CASSQGRPINYGYTF
TRBV3-1	NA	many	TRBJ1-2	TGTGCCAGCAGCCAAGAGGAGGGGCGCTATGGCTACACCTTC	CASSQEEGRYGYTF
TRBV20-1	TRBD1	NA	TRBJ1-1	TGCAGTGCTAGACACCGACAGGGGGCTCCCAAAGCTTTCTTT	CSARHRQGAPKAFF
TRBV7-2	NA	many	TRBJ2-5	TGTGCCAGCGGGGCGGGTCAAGAGACCCAGTACTTC	CASGAGQETQYF
TRBV5-6	TRBD1	many	TRBJ1-1	TGTGCCAGCAGCTTGTACGAGGTGACAGGGCCGAACACTGAAGCTTTCTTT	CASSLYEVTGPNTEAFF
TRBV19	NA	many	TRBJ2-1	TGTGCCAGTAGTCGTAAGGGGTATGAAGAGCAGTTCTTC	CASSRKGYEEQFF
TRBV10-2	TRBD1	once	TRBJ2-3	TGTGCCAGCAGTGAGTCCCAGGGGGTAGGCACAGATACGCAGTATTTT	CASSESQGVGTDTQYF
TRBV7-2	NA	few	TRBJ1-1	TGTGCCAGCAGCTTAGTGCCGGAAACTAACACTGAAGCTTTCTTT	CASSLVPETNTEAFF
TRBV29-1	NA	many	TRBJ1-1	TGCAGCGTCACAGGACTTCGGAACACTGAAGCTTTCTTT	CSVTGLRNTEAFF
TRBV28	NA	NA	TRBJ1-5	TGTGCCAGCAGGGACGGGACTCAGCCCCAGCATTTT	CASRDGTQPQHF
TRBV30	NA	few	TRBJ1-1	TGTGCCTGGAGTCCCGGCACTGAAGCTTTCTTT	CAWSPGTEAFF
TRBV27	NA	medium-sized	TRBJ2-7	TGTGCCAGCAGCCCCGGACAGCTAGCCTACGAGCAGTACTTC	CASSPGQLAYEQYF
TRBV11-2	NA	many	TRBJ2-3	TGTGCCAGCAGCCGGACAAGTCCCACAGATACGCAGTATTTT	CASSRTSPTDTQYF
TRBV7-4	NA	many	TRBJ2-3	TGTGCCAGCAGCTTAGAGTGGGGACACAACACAGATACGCAGTATTTT	CASSLEWGHNTDTQYF